Here is one TCR beta chain with its context. Its matching antigen is unknown. Different DNA sequences within this sample yield the same CDR3. These data are taken from a study of cytomegalovirus exposure and HLA in healthy donors. Broader study findings: Some TCR beta chains (around 180 of them) were listed as cytomegalovirus-associated. One later analysis reportedly identified an Asian-associated ancestry cluster that showed fewer N-insertions than the approximately 700-donor mean. In most subjects, TCR beta sequences reportedly gave accurate predictions of HLA-A and HLA-B alleles.

PCR primers comprised 60 Vbeta and 13 Jbeta primers. This table comes from immunoSEQ multiplex PCR, and its TCRdb copy is limited to in-frame clones, with some not included. The sample's table shows some 28,000 clones. This CDR3 is built from 12 residues. V lost 4 bases and J 4 bases, leaving 8 bases between the germline ends. Per germline, CDR1 SGHRS and CDR2 YFSETQ. The donors were healthy bone marrow donors. The chain couples TRBV5-1 to TRBJ1-2; tentative D call: TRBD1 (6 bases). Input material: PBMCs. The TCR was taken from a young man in good health and CMV-seronegative. CDR3 nucleotide sequence: TGCGCCAGCAGCCTGGACAGCTATGGCTACACCTTC. Residues: CASSLDSYGYTF.